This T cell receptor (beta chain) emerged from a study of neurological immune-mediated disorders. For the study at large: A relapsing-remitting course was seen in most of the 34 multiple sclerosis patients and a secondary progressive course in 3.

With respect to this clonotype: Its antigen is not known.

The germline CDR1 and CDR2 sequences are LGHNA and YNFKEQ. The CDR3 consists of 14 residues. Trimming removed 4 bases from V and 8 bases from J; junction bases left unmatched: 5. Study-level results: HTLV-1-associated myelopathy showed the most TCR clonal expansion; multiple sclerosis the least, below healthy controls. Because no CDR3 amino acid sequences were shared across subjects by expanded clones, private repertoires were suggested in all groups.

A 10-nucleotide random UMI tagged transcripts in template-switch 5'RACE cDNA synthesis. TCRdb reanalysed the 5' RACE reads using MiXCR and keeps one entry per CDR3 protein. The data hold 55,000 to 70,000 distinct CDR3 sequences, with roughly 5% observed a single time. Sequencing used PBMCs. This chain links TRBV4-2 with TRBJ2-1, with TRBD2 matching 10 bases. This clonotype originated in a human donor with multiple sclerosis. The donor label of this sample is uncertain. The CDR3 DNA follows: TGTGCCAGCAGCCCTCTAGCGGGAGAGGATGAGCAGTTCTTC. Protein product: CASSPLAGEDEQFF.